This section outlines one TCR beta chain sequence together with its context. Its antigen specificity is not known. No clone much larger than this one lies a single base away; base qualities are absent. The source of the sample is a study of blood T cells in healthy people across ages (dated by TCRdb to the mid-2010s). Study-level background: In model experiments, template switching captured about one uniquely barcoded TCR beta cDNA molecule for every two T cells. For two donors (one aged 18 to 29 and one aged 80 or older), the study analyzed two additional independent replicas of 1 million unique cDNA reads from the same blood draw. Four age groups were formed from the donors: young (average 16 years), middle-aged (just under 40), aged (roughly 56) and long-lived (about 80). Using deep sequencing normalized with unique cDNA molecular identifiers, the study measured how TCR beta repertoire diversity changes with age. Donors of different ages were randomly distributed across sequencing lanes to avoid experimental bias. Findings and caveats that apply to the study as a whole: Bulk unsorted PBMC profiling prevented conclusive comparison of naive and antigen-experienced compartments. A strong correlation was found between observed TCR beta diversity and the percentage of naive T cells measured by flow cytometry. Observed TCR beta diversity per million T cells fell roughly linearly with age, and a significant reduction was already apparent by age roughly 40. Total diversity estimates from one million sequenced T cells were considered lower bounds and underestimates. Donor CMV infection status was unknown, potentially confounding age-related changes in expanded clonotypes. Compared with the aged group, more naive CD4+ T cells, fewer expanded clones and increased TCR diversity were shown by the long-lived group, suggesting age selection.

The 40 or so donors, aged 6 to 90 years, were systemically healthy Caucasian individuals from Russia. Each donor gave 8 to 10 milliliters of peripheral blood, drawn into EDTA-treated Vacutainer tubes. Ficoll-Paque density-gradient centrifugation was used to isolate PBMCs, with at least 6.5 million per sample. Trizol reagent was used to extract total RNA from the PBMCs, yielding at least 6 micrograms per sample. The percentages of naive CD45RAhigh/CD27high T cells were determined by flow cytometry on a PBMC aliquot from every donor. The library was generated by 5' RACE. The run used an Illumina HiSeq 2500. A second about 6 to 11 cycle PCR used a sample-barcoded 5' primer and a J-beta primer mix. A template-switch 5' adaptor carrying 12 random nucleotides introduced a unique molecular identifier onto each TCR beta cDNA molecule. Each sample yielded at least 2.5 million CDR3-containing paired-end reads. The Mint cDNA synthesis kit, primed by a TRBC-specific oligonucleotide, was used to synthesize first-strand cDNA from all RNA. All cDNA was treated with uracil-DNA glycosylase and then went through a first 18-cycle PCR with the universal primers M1SS and BC2_uni_R. Per the source publication's procedure: Normalization of each sample was performed by random selection of 1 million high-quality reads, each carrying a distinct molecular identifier. Reads with shared molecular identifiers were discarded instead of being binned into consensus sequences. MiTCR, set to a Q25 quality threshold and the strictest error-elimination algorithm, was used for CDR3 identification, clonotype clustering and error correction. A nonparametric unseen species model using Euler transformation provided a lower-bound estimate of total TCR beta diversity. Through fastp at Q25 and MiXCR, TCRdb rebuilt clones from the public reads, retaining in-frame beta chains. Duplicate CDR3 protein sequences are folded into a single record with the most common DNA and genes. V and J calls and clone size were set by TCRdb, not the authors. The sample has over a million distinct CDR3 sequences on record, approximately 39% of them singletons. About 4% of the sample rests with the top ten.

V is reduced by 2 bases and J by 1 base, leaving a spacing of 17 bases between them. The CDR1 and CDR2 encoded by the germline V gene (reference sequence) are MNHNY and SVGAGI. The CDR3 goes from the cysteine to the phenylalanine over 17 residues. Only CDR3 DNA remains: 51 bases, in frame from the first base. Sequenced sample: blood. This receptor was identified in a woman aged 18-30 years in good health. The sequence is built from TRBV6-6 and TRBJ1-1; the D gene identity is not certain. The CDR3 protein sequence reads: CASSYHPSWEKNTEAFF. The DNA sequence follows: TGTGCCAGCAGTTACCACCCCTCTTGGGAGAAGAACACTGAAGCTTTCTTT.